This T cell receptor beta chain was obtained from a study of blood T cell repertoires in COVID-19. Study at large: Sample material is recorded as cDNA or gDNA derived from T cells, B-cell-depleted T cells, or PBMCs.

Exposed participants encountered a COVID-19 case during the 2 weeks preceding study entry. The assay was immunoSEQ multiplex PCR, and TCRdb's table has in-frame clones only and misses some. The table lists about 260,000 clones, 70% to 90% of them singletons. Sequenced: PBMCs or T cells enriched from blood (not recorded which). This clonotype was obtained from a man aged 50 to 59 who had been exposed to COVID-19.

For the CDR3, the DNA is TGTGCCAGCAGCTTAGAGGGGGCGGTGTATGGCTACACCTTC. Residues: CASSLEGAVYGYTF. The chain has TRBV7-2 and TRBJ1-2; 7 bases match TRBD1. This CDR3 is 14 amino acids long. Trimming took 1 base from V and 5 from J; bases not matched to a gene: 4. Germline loops: CDR1 SGHTA, CDR2 FQGNSA.